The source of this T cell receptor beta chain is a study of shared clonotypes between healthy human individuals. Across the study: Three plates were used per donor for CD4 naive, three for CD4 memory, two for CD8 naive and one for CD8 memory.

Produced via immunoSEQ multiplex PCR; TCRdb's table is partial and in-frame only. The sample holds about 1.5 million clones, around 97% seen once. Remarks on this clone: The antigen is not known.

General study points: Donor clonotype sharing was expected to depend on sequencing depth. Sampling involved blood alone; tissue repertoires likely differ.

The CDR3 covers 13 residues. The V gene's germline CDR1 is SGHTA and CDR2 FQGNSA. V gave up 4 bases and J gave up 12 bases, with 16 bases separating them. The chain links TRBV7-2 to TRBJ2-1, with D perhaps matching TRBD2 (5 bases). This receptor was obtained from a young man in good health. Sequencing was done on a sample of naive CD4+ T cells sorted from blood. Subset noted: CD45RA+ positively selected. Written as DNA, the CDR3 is TGTGCCAGCAGCTCCCGACTGGATCGGGGGCAGTTCTTC. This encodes CASSSRLDRGQFF. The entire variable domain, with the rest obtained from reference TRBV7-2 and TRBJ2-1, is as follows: GAGVSQSPSNKVTEKGKDVELRCDPISGHTALYWYRQSLGQGLEFLIYFQGNSAPDKSGLPSDRFSAERTGGSVSTLTIQRTQQEDSAVYLCASSSRLDRGQFFGPGTRLTVL.